Listed here are 30 T cell receptor beta chains from one sample, sequenced in a study of T cell responses to AZD1222 COVID-19 vaccine. Assay used: immunoSEQ multiplex PCR; TCRdb lists only in-frame clones, some missing. The sample shows roughly 97,000 clones, roughly 88% of them seen only once. Sequenced material: peripheral blood, taken on day 0 of AZD1222 vaccination. These receptors originate from an adult in good health.

This rearrangement joins TRBV6-5 to TRBJ1-2; 7 nucleotides line up with TRBD1. Germline V gene sequence: CDR1 MNHEY, CDR2 SVGAGI. The V gene end was trimmed by 4 bases and the J gene end by 3 bases; junction bases not matched to a gene: 5. The CDR3 extends over 14 amino acids. This CDR3 reads CASSFTDRDYGYTF. DNA of the CDR3: TGTGCCAGCAGTTTTACCGACAGGGACTATGGCTACACCTTC.

The chain carries TRBV2 and TRBJ1-5; D perhaps matches TRBD1 (5 bases). V shed 6 bases and J shed 3 bases, with 15 bases lying between them. CDR1 and CDR2 (germline): SNHLY, FYNNEI. The CDR3 is 15 amino acids. The CDR3 reads CASRIRSGNNQPQHF. CDR3 DNA: TGTGCCAGCAGAATTCGGTCAGGGAACAATCAGCCCCAGCATTTT.

The CDR3 region is CASSLSFGNTIYF. The CDR3 DNA sequence: TGTGCCAGCAGCTTAAGTTTCGGAAACACCATATATTTT. The V and J genes are TRBV7-2 and TRBJ1-3; no definite D call. V was pared by 2 bases and J by 4 bases, with 6 bases between. This CDR3 spans 13 amino acids. The V gene's germline CDR1 is SGHTA and CDR2 FQGNSA.

The chain carries TRBV4-3 and TRBJ2-3; D not certain. Germline V CDR1 and CDR2: LGHNA, YSLEER. V was trimmed by 2 bases and J by 3 bases, leaving 15 bases between them. This CDR3 region has 16 residues. The CDR3 DNA is TGCGCCAGCAGCCAACTTTTTAGGTCACAAACAGATACGCAGTATTTT. The encoded protein is CASSQLFRSQTDTQYF.

The gene calls are TRBV11-3 and TRBJ1-3; D ambiguous. Germline loops: CDR1 SGHNT, CDR2 YENEEA. The CDR3 consists of 15 residues. Deletions cut 5 bases from V and 1 base from J, with 12 bases between. CDR3 protein: CASSPPIRSGNTIYF. As DNA, the CDR3 is TGTGCCAGCAGCCCCCCGATTCGGTCTGGAAACACCATATATTTT.

The chain has TRBV3-1 (or the pseudogene TRBV3-2) and TRBJ2-7; 9 bases agree with TRBD2. Germline V gene sequence: CDR1 LGHDT, CDR2 YNNKEL (reference sequence). The CDR3 runs to 15 residues. Trimming cost V 0 bases and J 4 bases; bases outside gene matches: 4. The CDR3 coding sequence is TGTGCCAGCAGCCAAGATCCTAGCGGGGTATACGAGCAGTACTTC. This translates into CASSQDPSGVYEQYF.

The chain is built from TRBV7-2 and TRBJ2-1, with 10 bases fitting TRBD1. Germline trimming cut 1 base from V and 2 bases from J; bases unmatched to any gene: 2. Germline V gene data show CDR1 as SGHTA and CDR2 as FQGNSA. This CDR3 has 16 amino acids. The CDR3 DNA sequence: TGTGCCAGCAGCTTAGATGACAGGGGGCCCTACAATGAGCAGTTCTTC. It specifies CASSLDDRGPYNEQFF.

The count of this clone is one. CDR3 in DNA: TGTGCCAGCAGCCATTACAACGATCAGCCCCAGCATTTT. Translated, it gives CASSHYNDQPQHF. The chain combines TRBV12-3 or TRBV12-4 with TRBJ1-5; D remains unclear. V gave up 6 bases and J gave up 5 bases, with 11 bases separating them. The CDR3 length is 13 residues.

The chain combines TRBV4-3 with TRBJ1-2, with D possibly TRBD1 on 5 matching bases. Trimming removed 0 bases at V and 9 bases at J, with 11 bases between. Per germline, CDR1 LGHNA and CDR2 YSLEER. The length of the CDR3 is 13 residues. As DNA, the CDR3 is TGCGCCAGCAGCCAAGAGGTGAGGGGACGCTACACCTTC. This gives the protein CASSQEVRGRYTF.

The V gene is TRBV6-5, the J gene TRBJ1-5; 9 bases match TRBD1. The germline CDR1 and CDR2 sequences are MNHEY and SVGAGI. Trimming took 6 bases from V and 5 from J; bases not matched to a gene: 2. The CDR3 totals 13 residues. The CDR3 DNA follows: TGTGCCAGCAGGCGGACAGGGGATCAGCCCCAGCATTTT. Translating it yields CASRRTGDQPQHF.

The chain joins TRBV14 to TRBJ1-2, with D hard to call. V lost 1 base and J 4 bases, leaving 10 bases between the germline ends. The CDR3 consists of 14 residues. Germline V lookup: CDR1 SGHDN, CDR2 FVKESK. This CDR3 is CASSQAAASYGYTF. The CDR3 bases are TGTGCCAGCAGCCAAGCGGCAGCAAGCTATGGCTACACCTTC.

CDR3 in DNA: TGCGCCAGCAGCCAAGATTCGTCGGGGGACGCTTTCTTT. Translation gives CASSQDSSGDAFF. The gene calls are TRBV4-3 and TRBJ1-1; maybe TRBD1 (5 bases). Germline CDR1 LGHNA, CDR2 YSLEER. This CDR3 is built from 13 residues. The V and J ends lost 0 bases and 11 bases respectively, with 13 bases between them.

The genes are TRBV5-4 and TRBJ2-7, with 9 bases matching TRBD1. This CDR3 contains 13 residues. Germline lookup yields CDR1 SGHNT and CDR2 YYREEE (reference sequence). V lost 4 bases, J lost 6 bases, and 5 bases stayed unmatched. CDR3 sequence reads: CASSLDRGVEQYF. The CDR3 DNA reads as TGTGCCAGCAGCCTAGACAGGGGGGTCGAGCAGTACTTC.

The rearrangement uses TRBV2 and TRBJ2-1, with 7 nucleotides matching TRBD2. This CDR3 has 15 amino acids. Germline V gives CDR1 SNHLY, CDR2 FYNNEI. V shed 2 bases and J 7 bases; nucleotides not matched to a gene: 8. In DNA, the CDR3 is TGTGCCAGCAGTGAATGGGCGGGGGTGAATAATGAGCAGTTCTTC. It encodes CASSEWAGVNNEQFF.

The sample holds one count of this clone. In DNA form, the CDR3 reads TGTGCCTGGAGTGGGGGACCCTTCAATCAGCCCCAGCATTTT. Protein: CAWSGGPFNQPQHF. This chain joins TRBV30 and TRBJ1-5; weak D call: TRBD1 (5 bases). V lost 1 base, J lost 3 bases, and 10 bases lay in between. The length of the CDR3 is 14 residues. CDR1 is GTSNPN, CDR2 SVGIG, per germline (reference sequence).

The J gene is TRBJ1-6, the V gene TRBV9, with 9 bases fitting TRBD1. The V gene end was trimmed by 3 bases and the J gene end by 5 bases; junction bases not matched to a gene: 3. This CDR3 region has 15 residues. From germline, CDR1 is SGDLS and CDR2 YYNGEE. The CDR3 region has the DNA TGTGCCAGCAGCGCGACAGGGGGGGATAATTCACCCCTCCACTTT. Translating it yields CASSATGGDNSPLHF.

This CDR3 is CASSLPWDREGNQPQHF. CDR3 sequence (DNA): TGCGCCAGCAGCCTACCCTGGGACAGGGAAGGCAATCAGCCCCAGCATTTT. The chain carries TRBV5-1 and TRBJ1-5; 9 nucleotides match TRBD1. After removal of 4 bases from V and 2 bases from J, the junction contained 10 bases not matched to a gene. The CDR3 extends over 17 amino acids. The V gene's germline CDR1 is SGHRS and CDR2 YFSETQ. Filled out from reference TRBV5-1 and TRBJ1-5, the complete variable domain reads KAGVTQTPRYLIKTRGQQVTLSCSPISGHRSVSWYQQTPGQGLQFLFEYFSETQRNKGNFPGRFSGRQFSNSRSEMNVSTLELGDSALYLCASSLPWDREGNQPQHFGDGTRLSIL.

The rearrangement links TRBV7-8 to TRBJ1-2; TRBD1 matches 8 bases. Germline CDR1 reads SGHVS; CDR2 reads FQNEAQ. The trim removed 5 bases at V and 7 bases at J, leaving 9 bases unmatched. This CDR3 comprises 14 residues. CDR3 sequence (DNA): TGTGCCAGCAGCCCCCGGACAGGGTTCGGTGGCTACACCTTC. Its translation: CASSPRTGFGGYTF.

V is TRBV29-1 and J is TRBJ1-2; maybe TRBD1 (5 bases). Germline V gene sequence: CDR1 SQVTM, CDR2 ANQGSEA. The V end lost 2 bases, the J end lost 4 bases, and 11 bases lay between the germline ends. The CDR3 consists of 13 residues. CDR3 sequence: CSVEWGVPYGYTF. The CDR3 DNA reads TGCAGCGTTGAATGGGGGGTCCCCTATGGCTACACCTTC.

A single count supports this clone. The chain couples TRBV7-2 to TRBJ1-5; D is uncertain. Trimming stripped 5 bases from V and 3 bases from J, with 11 bases between. The CDR3 runs to 14 residues. Germline V gene sequence: CDR1 SGHTA, CDR2 FQGNSA. The DNA for the CDR3 is TGTGCCAGCAGCCCAGGTGGGTTCAATCAGCCCCAGCATTTT. This translates into CASSPGGFNQPQHF.

The chain carries TRBV11-2 and TRBJ2-7; 8 nucleotides line up with TRBD1. Germline V CDR1 and CDR2: SGHAT, FQNNGV. With 3 bases clipped from V and 5 bases from J, the junction kept 9 bases outside the gene matches. There are 15 residues in the CDR3. The CDR3: CASSLGLGQVHEQYF. The CDR3 nucleotides are TGTGCCAGCAGCTTGGGGTTGGGACAGGTCCACGAGCAGTACTTC.

V usage is TRBV10-3 and J usage is TRBJ1-6, with D perhaps TRBD1 (5 bases). This CDR3 is built from 16 residues. From germline, CDR1 is ENHRY and CDR2 SYGVKD. V lost 8 bases and J 0 bases, leaving 14 bases between the germline ends. CDR3 DNA: TGTGCCATCGCGCGGGGGGGAAGCTCCTATAATTCACCCCTCCACTTT. This gives the protein CAIARGGSSYNSPLHF.

This chain joins TRBV11-3 and TRBJ2-1; 14 positions match TRBD2. CDR1 and CDR2 (germline): SGHNT, YENEEA. With V trimmed by 0 bases and J by 0 bases, 4 bases remained unmatched. The CDR3 has 19 residues. CDR3 residues: CASSLEGTSGGFSYNEQFF. The CDR3 DNA reads TGTGCCAGCAGCTTAGAGGGGACTAGCGGGGGATTCTCCTACAATGAGCAGTTCTTC.

The chain employs TRBV9 and TRBJ1-6; D remains ambiguous. The CDR3 loop spans 15 amino acids. Germline CDR1 SGDLS, CDR2 YYNGEE. V dropped 3 bases and J dropped 0 bases, with 7 bases sitting between them. CDR3: CASSEGSSYNSPLHF. DNA of the CDR3: TGTGCCAGCAGCGAGGGCAGCTCCTATAATTCACCCCTCCACTTT.

This clone has only one observation. The chain joins TRBV19 to TRBJ2-3, with D unclear. Trimming shortened V by 1 base and J by 2 bases, and 7 bases separated the two germline ends. The CDR3 spans 14 residues. Germline CDR1 LNHDA, CDR2 SQIVND (reference sequence). CDR3 sequence reads: CASSIVFTTDTQYF. DNA for the CDR3: TGTGCCAGTAGTATAGTTTTTACCACAGATACGCAGTATTTT. Using reference TRBV19 and TRBJ2-3 for the parts outside the CDR3, the full variable domain is DGGITQSPKYLFRKEGQNVTLSCEQNLNHDAMYWYRQDPGQGLRLIYYSQIVNDFQKGDIAEGYSVSREKKESFPLTVTSAQKNPTAFYLCASSIVFTTDTQYFGPGTRLTVL.

The chain couples TRBV11-2 to TRBJ1-6, with a possible D match to TRBD1 (5 bases). The germline gives CDR1 SGHAT, CDR2 FQNNGV. Between the trimmed V and J ends, which lost 3 bases and 7 bases, there was a span of 7 bases. This CDR3 is 13 amino acids long. The CDR3 DNA sequence: TGTGCCAGCAGCTTCAGGGCAAATTCACCCCTCCACTTT. The encoded protein is CASSFRANSPLHF.

The J gene is TRBJ2-7, the V gene TRBV27, with TRBD1 as a possible D gene (6 bases). Germline V lookup: CDR1 MNHEY, CDR2 SMNVEV (reference sequence). This CDR3 spans 15 amino acids. Between the trimmed V and J ends, which lost 2 bases and 0 bases, there was a span of 11 bases. The CDR3 region has the DNA TGTGCCAGCAGTTTACGAGGCAGGGGCTCCTACGAGCAGTACTTC. Its translation: CASSLRGRGSYEQYF.

The chain joins TRBV6-2 or TRBV6-3 to TRBJ1-1, with TRBD1 matching 7 bases. Germline loops: CDR1 MNHEY, CDR2 SVGEGT. The CDR3 has 12 residues. After removal of 6 bases from V and 7 bases from J, the junction contained 5 bases not matched to a gene. The CDR3 DNA follows: TGTGCCAGCAGCAGGGGGAGGAGTGAAGCTTTCTTT. Protein product: CASSRGRSEAFF.

V and J are TRBV6-5 and TRBJ1-1; D unresolved. The germline CDR1 and CDR2 sequences are MNHEY and SVGAGI. The CDR3 consists of 11 residues. Trimming took 7 bases from V and 9 from J, leaving 12 bases between them. CDR3 loop: CASITGSKAFF. DNA of the CDR3: TGTGCCAGCATCACGGGGTCAAAAGCTTTCTTT.

This chain connects TRBV10-3 to TRBJ1-6; 10 nucleotides match TRBD1. Unmatched junction bases numbered 4, after V lost 6 bases and J lost 2 bases. The CDR3 covers 16 residues. Germline CDR1 is ENHRY and CDR2 is SYGVKD. The CDR3 sequence: CAIRPGQGTYNSPLHF. CDR3 DNA sequence: TGTGCCATCAGACCGGGACAGGGGACCTATAATTCACCCCTCCACTTT.